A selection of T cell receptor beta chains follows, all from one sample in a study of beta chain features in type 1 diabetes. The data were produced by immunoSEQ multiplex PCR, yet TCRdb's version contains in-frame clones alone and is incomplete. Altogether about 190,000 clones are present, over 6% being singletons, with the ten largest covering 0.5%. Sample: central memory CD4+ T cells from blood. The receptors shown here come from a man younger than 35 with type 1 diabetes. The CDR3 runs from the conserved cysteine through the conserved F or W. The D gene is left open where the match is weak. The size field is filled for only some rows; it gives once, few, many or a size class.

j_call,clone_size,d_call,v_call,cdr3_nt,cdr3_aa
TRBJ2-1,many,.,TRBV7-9,TGTGCCAGCAGCTTAGGCCTCGGGGGATCGGGGGTTTACAATGAGCAGTTCTTC,CASSLGLGGSGVYNEQFF
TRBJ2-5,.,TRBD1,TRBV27,TGTGCCAGCAGTTTATCGGGACAGGGGGCGCGGGAGACCCAGTACTTC,CASSLSGQGARETQYF
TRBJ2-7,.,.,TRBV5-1,TGCGCCAGCAGCTTGGGAGGGGGAATCTACGAGCAGTACTTC,CASSLGGGIYEQYF
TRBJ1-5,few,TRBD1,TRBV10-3,TGTGCCATCAGTGCGTTGGGGACAGGGGGCGGTCAGCCCCAGCATTTT,CAISALGTGGGQPQHF
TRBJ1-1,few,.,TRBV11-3,TGTGCCAGCAGCGCCCATTCAGGGAACACTGAAGCTTTCTTT,CASSAHSGNTEAFF
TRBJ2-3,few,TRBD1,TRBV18,TGTGCCAGCTCACCACGGGACAGGGTGACAGATACGCAGTATTTT,CASSPRDRVTDTQYF
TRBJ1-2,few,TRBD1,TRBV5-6,TGTGCCAGCAGCCAACAGGGACAGGGTAACTATGGCTACACCTTC,CASSQQGQGNYGYTF
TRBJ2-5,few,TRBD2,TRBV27,TGTGCCAGCAGTTTACGGGGGGGTGCGGGTCTGCAAGAGACCCAGTACTTC,CASSLRGGAGLQETQYF
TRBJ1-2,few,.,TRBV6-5,TGTGCCAGCAGTTACTCTCGAGCTAACTATGGCTACACCTTC,CASSYSRANYGYTF
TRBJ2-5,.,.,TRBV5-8,TGTGCCAGCGACCGGAGCAGGGATCAAGAGACCCAGTACTTC,CASDRSRDQETQYF
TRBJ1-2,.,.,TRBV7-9,TGTGCCAGCAGCTTTTCCCAGGGCCAAGGCTACACCTTC,CASSFSQGQGYTF
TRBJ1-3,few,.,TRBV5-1,TGCGCCAGCAGCAACGGTCAGGGATCCGGAAACACCATATATTTT,CASSNGQGSGNTIYF
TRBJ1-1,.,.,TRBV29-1,TGCAGCGTTGAATCTCTACAGGCTTTCTTT,CSVESLQAFF
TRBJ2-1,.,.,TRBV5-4,TGTGCCAGCAGTTATCAATTAGCGGGGACAGACAATGAGCAGTTCTTC,CASSYQLAGTDNEQFF
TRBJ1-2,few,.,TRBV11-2,TGTGCCAGCAGCTTAAACAGGGATCACGCCTATGGCTACACCTTC,CASSLNRDHAYGYTF
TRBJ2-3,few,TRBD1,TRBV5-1,TGCGCCAGCAGTCCGGGACAGCGAACAGATACGCAGTATTTT,CASSPGQRTDTQYF
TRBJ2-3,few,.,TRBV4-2,TGTGCCAGCAGCCAAGATGTTTTAGGGGAAGAGACAGATACGCAGTATTTT,CASSQDVLGEETDTQYF
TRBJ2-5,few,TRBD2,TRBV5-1,TGCGCCAGCAGCTTGAGCGGGAGGGAAGAGACCCAGTACTTC,CASSLSGREETQYF
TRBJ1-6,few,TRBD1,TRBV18,TGTGCCAGCTCCCAAACCGGGACAGGGAACAATTCACCCCTCCACTTT,CASSQTGTGNNSPLHF
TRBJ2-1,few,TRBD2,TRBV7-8,TGTGCCAGCAGCTTAGCTCTAGCGGGGATGTACAATGAGCAGTTCTTC,CASSLALAGMYNEQFF
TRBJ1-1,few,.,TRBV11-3,TGTGCCAGCAGCTTAACAGAAACTGAAGCTTTCTTT,CASSLTETEAFF
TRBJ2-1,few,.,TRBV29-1,TGCAGCGCCACCGGGACTGGCAACAATGAGCAGTTCTTC,CSATGTGNNEQFF
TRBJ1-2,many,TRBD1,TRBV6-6,TGTGCCAGCCGAACGCAGGGGGCTCTCCATGGCTACACCTTC,CASRTQGALHGYTF
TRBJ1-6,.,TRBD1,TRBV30,TGTGCCTGGAGTGTAGGACAGGGAGATTGGTCACCCCTCCACTTT,CAWSVGQGDWSPLHF
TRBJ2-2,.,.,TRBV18,TGTGCCAGCTCACCAAACAGGGCGAACACCGGGGAGCTGTTTTTT,CASSPNRANTGELFF
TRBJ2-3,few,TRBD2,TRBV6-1,TGTGCCAGCAGTGACAGGACTAGTGTCAGCACAGATACGCAGTATTTT,CASSDRTSVSTDTQYF
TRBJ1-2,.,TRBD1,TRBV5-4,TGTGCCAGCAGCCCAGACAGGGTTAACTATGGCTACACCTTC,CASSPDRVNYGYTF
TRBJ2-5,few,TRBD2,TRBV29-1,TGCAGCGTAACCGGGACTAGCGGGGGAGGGGAGACCCAGTACTTC,CSVTGTSGGGETQYF
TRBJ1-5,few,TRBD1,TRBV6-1,TGTGCCAGCAGTGCATCGGGACAGGCTAATAATCAGCCCCAGCATTTT,CASSASGQANNQPQHF
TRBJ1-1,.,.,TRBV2,TGTGCCAGCAGTTTCCGGGCCCTCGGGGGGGCTTTCTTT,CASSFRALGGAFF
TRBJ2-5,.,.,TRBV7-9,TGTGCCAGCAGTCCCCTGACTGAAAAAGAGACCCAGTACTTC,CASSPLTEKETQYF
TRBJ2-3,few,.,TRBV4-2,TGTGCCACCCAAGGCGGGGGCCGCACAGATACGCAGTATTTT,CATQGGGRTDTQYF
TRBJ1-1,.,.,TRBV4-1,TGCGCCAGCAGCCAGGTACTGGGTGCGGTGAACACTGAAGCTTTCTTT,CASSQVLGAVNTEAFF
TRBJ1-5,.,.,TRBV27,TGTGCCAGTTCTAGGGGTAGCAATCAGCCCCAGCATTTT,CASSRGSNQPQHF
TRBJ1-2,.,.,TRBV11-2,TGTGCCAGCCACCTAGGGCTCTCCCCAGGGGGCTACACCTTC,CASHLGLSPGGYTF
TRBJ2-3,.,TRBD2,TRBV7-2,TGTGCCAGCAGCTTAAACCCCTCTTACGGGGGGGCGACAGATACGCAGTATTTT,CASSLNPSYGGATDTQYF
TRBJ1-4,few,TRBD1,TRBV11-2,TGTGCCAGCAGCGGGGACAGGGGGAATGAAAAACTGTTTTTT,CASSGDRGNEKLFF
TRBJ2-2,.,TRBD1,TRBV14,TGTGCCAGCAGCACCTGGACAGGGGCGAGCGGGGAGCTGTTTTTT,CASSTWTGASGELFF
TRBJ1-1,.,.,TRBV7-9,TGTGCCAGCAGCTTAGATTTGGAGGGCACTGAAGCTTTCTTT,CASSLDLEGTEAFF
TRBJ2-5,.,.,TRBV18,TGTGCCAGCTCAGCGACAGTTGCAGAGACCCAGTACTTC,CASSATVAETQYF
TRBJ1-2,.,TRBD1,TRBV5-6,TGTGCCAGCAGCTTGTGGGACAGGGGGCTAAACTATGGCTACACCTTC,CASSLWDRGLNYGYTF
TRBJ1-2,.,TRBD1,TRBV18,TGTGCCAGCTCCCCTCGGGCAGGGGGCTCCGGCTACACCTTC,CASSPRAGGSGYTF
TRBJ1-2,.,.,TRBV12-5,TGTGCTAGTGGTTTCGAGATTTACTATGGCTACACCTTC,CASGFEIYYGYTF
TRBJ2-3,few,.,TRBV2,TGTGCCAGCAGTGCTCGGACAGGCACAGATACGCAGTATTTT,CASSARTGTDTQYF
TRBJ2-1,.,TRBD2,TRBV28,TGTGCCAGCATCAGCGGGGGGGACAATGAGCAGTTCTTC,CASISGGDNEQFF